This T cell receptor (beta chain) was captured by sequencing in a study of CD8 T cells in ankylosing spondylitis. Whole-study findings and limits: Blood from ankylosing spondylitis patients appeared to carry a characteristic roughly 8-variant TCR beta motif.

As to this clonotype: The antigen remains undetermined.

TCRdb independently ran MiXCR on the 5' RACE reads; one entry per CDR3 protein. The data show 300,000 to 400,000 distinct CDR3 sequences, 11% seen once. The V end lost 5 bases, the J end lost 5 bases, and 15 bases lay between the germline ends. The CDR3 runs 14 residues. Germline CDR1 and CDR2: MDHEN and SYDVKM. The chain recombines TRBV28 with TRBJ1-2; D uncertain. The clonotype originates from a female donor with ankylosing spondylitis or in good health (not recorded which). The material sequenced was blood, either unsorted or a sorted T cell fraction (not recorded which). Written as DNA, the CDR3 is TGTGCCAGCAGTCTCCCCCTGACAAATTATGGCTACACCTTC. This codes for CASSLPLTNYGYTF.